These T cell receptor beta chains were read from a single sample in a study of blood T cell repertoires in COVID-19. Clones were read by immunoSEQ multiplex PCR, and TCRdb kept only the in-frame ones, dropping some. The sample records 250,000 or so clones, around 80% being singletons. Input material: peripheral blood. The receptors stem from a man aged 60-69 years with acute or convalescent COVID-19. Each CDR3 is given with its conserved first and last residue. A D gene is named only where the DNA matches it firmly. Size is stated for part of the rows, as once, few or many counts, or as a class when the clone is expanded.

clone_size: NA; j_call: TRBJ2-1; d_call: TRBD1; v_call: TRBV30; cdr3_aa: CALDRGGNNEQFF; cdr3_nt: TGTGCGTTGGACAGGGGAGGTAACAATGAGCAGTTCTTC
clone_size: NA; j_call: TRBJ1-2; d_call: TRBD1; v_call: TRBV6-5; cdr3_aa: CAGQGQGVNGYTF; cdr3_nt: TGTGCCGGCCAAGGACAGGGAGTAAATGGCTACACCTTC
clone_size: NA; j_call: TRBJ2-1; d_call: TRBD1; v_call: TRBV9; cdr3_aa: CASSEPTGGIYNEQFF; cdr3_nt: TGTGCCAGCAGCGAACCGACAGGGGGTATCTACAATGAGCAGTTCTTC
clone_size: NA; j_call: TRBJ2-3; d_call: NA; v_call: TRBV7-3; cdr3_aa: CASSLPNQGLTSTDTQYF; cdr3_nt: TGTGCCAGCAGCTTACCGAACCAGGGGTTAACTAGCACAGATACGCAGTATTTT
clone_size: NA; j_call: TRBJ1-2; d_call: TRBD1; v_call: TRBV12-3/TRBV12-4; cdr3_aa: CASGTGPYGYTF; cdr3_nt: TGTGCCTCCGGGACAGGACCCTATGGCTACACCTTC
clone_size: once; j_call: TRBJ2-1; d_call: NA; v_call: TRBV2; cdr3_aa: CASSESGLPWNEQFF; cdr3_nt: TGTGCCAGCAGTGAATCGGGACTCCCATGGAATGAGCAGTTCTTC
clone_size: NA; j_call: TRBJ2-1; d_call: NA; v_call: TRBV6-2/TRBV6-3; cdr3_aa: CASSPELRLGVGNEQFF; cdr3_nt: TGTGCCAGCAGTCCGGAGTTGCGGCTCGGGGTCGGAAATGAGCAGTTCTTC
clone_size: NA; j_call: TRBJ2-7; d_call: TRBD2; v_call: TRBV28; cdr3_aa: CASRGTSHLHEQYF; cdr3_nt: TGTGCCAGCAGAGGGACTAGCCACCTCCACGAGCAGTACTTC
clone_size: NA; j_call: TRBJ2-2; d_call: TRBD2; v_call: TRBV14; cdr3_aa: CASSQAERGITGELFF; cdr3_nt: TGTGCCAGCAGCCAAGCAGAGCGGGGGATCACCGGGGAGCTGTTTTTT
clone_size: NA; j_call: TRBJ2-5; d_call: TRBD2; v_call: TRBV11-2; cdr3_aa: CASSHRLAGVETQYF; cdr3_nt: TGTGCCAGCAGCCACCGACTAGCGGGGGTGGAGACCCAGTACTTC
clone_size: NA; j_call: TRBJ2-2; d_call: NA; v_call: TRBV12-3/TRBV12-4; cdr3_aa: CASSFGTSGELFF; cdr3_nt: TGTGCCAGCAGTTTTGGGACTTCCGGGGAGCTGTTTTTT
clone_size: NA; j_call: TRBJ2-7; d_call: TRBD2; v_call: TRBV3-1/TRBV3-2; cdr3_aa: CASSQVLGLAGNYEQYF; cdr3_nt: TGTGCCAGCAGCCAAGTTTTGGGACTAGCGGGAAACTACGAGCAGTACTTC
clone_size: NA; j_call: TRBJ1-4; d_call: NA; v_call: TRBV3-1/TRBV3-2; cdr3_aa: CASRNRVSNEKLFF; cdr3_nt: TGTGCCAGCAGAAACAGGGTTTCTAATGAAAAACTGTTTTTT
clone_size: once; j_call: TRBJ2-1; d_call: TRBD1; v_call: TRBV19; cdr3_aa: CASSIRDRGSNEQFF; cdr3_nt: TGTGCCAGTAGTATCCGGGACAGGGGGAGCAATGAGCAGTTCTTC
clone_size: NA; j_call: TRBJ1-2; d_call: NA; v_call: TRBV5-1; cdr3_aa: CASSKLGAYGYTF; cdr3_nt: TGCGCCAGCAGTAAGCTGGGGGCCTATGGCTACACCTTC
clone_size: once; j_call: TRBJ2-3; d_call: TRBD1; v_call: TRBV5-1; cdr3_aa: CASSSRTGGPDTQYF; cdr3_nt: TGCGCCAGCAGCTCCCGGACAGGGGGTCCAGATACGCAGTATTTT
clone_size: few; j_call: TRBJ1-2; d_call: NA; v_call: TRBV4-1; cdr3_aa: CASSQDALANYGYTF; cdr3_nt: TGCGCCAGCAGCCAAGATGCCTTAGCTAACTATGGCTACACCTTC
clone_size: NA; j_call: TRBJ2-5; d_call: NA; v_call: TRBV9; cdr3_aa: CASSRGGLETQYF; cdr3_nt: TGTGCCAGCAGCAGGGGGGGCTTAGAGACCCAGTACTTC
clone_size: NA; j_call: TRBJ2-6; d_call: NA; v_call: TRBV10-3; cdr3_aa: CAISESGRTGANVLTF; cdr3_nt: TGTGCCATCAGTGAGTCGGGCAGGACTGGGGCCAACGTCCTGACTTTC
clone_size: NA; j_call: TRBJ2-1; d_call: TRBD2; v_call: TRBV7-8; cdr3_aa: CASSSPWRVGTSEEQFF; cdr3_nt: TGTGCCAGCAGCTCCCCCTGGAGGGTGGGGACTAGCGAAGAGCAGTTCTTC
clone_size: NA; j_call: TRBJ1-1; d_call: NA; v_call: TRBV6-5; cdr3_aa: CASKRGTPEAFF; cdr3_nt: TGTGCCAGCAAAAGGGGGACACCTGAAGCTTTCTTT
clone_size: NA; j_call: TRBJ2-7; d_call: TRBD2; v_call: TRBV7-2; cdr3_aa: CASRATSGTLYEQYF; cdr3_nt: TGTGCCAGCAGGGCTACTAGCGGGACCCTCTACGAGCAGTACTTC
clone_size: NA; j_call: TRBJ1-3; d_call: TRBD1; v_call: TRBV6-5; cdr3_aa: CASSYSGQGSGNTIYF; cdr3_nt: TGTGCCAGCAGTTACTCGGGACAGGGAAGTGGAAACACCATATATTTT
clone_size: NA; j_call: TRBJ2-1; d_call: NA; v_call: TRBV7-8; cdr3_aa: CASSPTVWGDEQFF; cdr3_nt: TGTGCCAGCAGCCCGACGGTTTGGGGGGATGAGCAGTTCTTC
clone_size: NA; j_call: TRBJ1-1; d_call: NA; v_call: TRBV9; cdr3_aa: CASSLNQGNTEAFF; cdr3_nt: TGTGCCAGCAGTCTTAATCAGGGGAACACTGAAGCTTTCTTT
clone_size: NA; j_call: TRBJ2-1; d_call: NA; v_call: TRBV5-8; cdr3_aa: CASLGWGWSSYNEQFF; cdr3_nt: TGTGCCAGCCTGGGGTGGGGCTGGAGCTCCTACAATGAGCAGTTCTTC
clone_size: NA; j_call: TRBJ2-2; d_call: TRBD2; v_call: TRBV29-1; cdr3_aa: CSVLREGSTGELFF; cdr3_nt: TGCAGCGTTTTGCGGGAGGGGAGCACCGGGGAGCTGTTTTTT
clone_size: once; j_call: TRBJ2-2; d_call: TRBD1; v_call: TRBV6-5; cdr3_aa: CASRGGQGAIGELFF; cdr3_nt: TGTGCCAGCAGAGGGGGGCAGGGGGCAATCGGGGAGCTGTTTTTT
clone_size: few; j_call: TRBJ2-2; d_call: NA; v_call: TRBV27; cdr3_aa: CASSLWLGTGGTGELFF; cdr3_nt: TGTGCCAGCAGTTTATGGCTGGGGACTGGGGGAACCGGGGAGCTGTTTTTT
clone_size: NA; j_call: TRBJ2-2; d_call: NA; v_call: TRBV7-2; cdr3_aa: CASSLRGTGELFF; cdr3_nt: TGTGCCAGCAGCTTAAGGGGTACCGGGGAGCTGTTTTTT
clone_size: NA; j_call: TRBJ2-3; d_call: NA; v_call: TRBV7-3; cdr3_aa: CASSVDYTDTQYF; cdr3_nt: TGTGCCAGCAGCGTGGACTACACAGATACGCAGTATTTT
clone_size: NA; j_call: TRBJ1-4; d_call: NA; v_call: TRBV5-1; cdr3_aa: CASSLARVDEKLFF; cdr3_nt: TGCGCCAGCAGCTTAGCCAGGGTCGACGAAAAACTGTTTTTT
clone_size: NA; j_call: TRBJ1-1; d_call: NA; v_call: TRBV10-1; cdr3_aa: CASSTTTENTEAFF; cdr3_nt: TGCGCCAGCAGTACAACAACAGAGAACACTGAAGCTTTCTTT
clone_size: NA; j_call: TRBJ2-3; d_call: TRBD1; v_call: TRBV2; cdr3_aa: CASLRGLQVDTQYF; cdr3_nt: TGTGCCAGCCTCAGGGGGTTGCAGGTAGATACGCAGTATTTT
clone_size: NA; j_call: TRBJ1-5; d_call: TRBD1; v_call: TRBV28; cdr3_aa: CASTPDRGARPQHF; cdr3_nt: TGTGCCAGCACCCCCGACAGGGGAGCTCGTCCCCAGCATTTT
clone_size: NA; j_call: TRBJ2-5; d_call: NA; v_call: TRBV27; cdr3_aa: CASSFRGRQSQYF; cdr3_nt: TGTGCCAGCAGTTTTCGAGGCCGGCAGTCCCAGTACTTC
clone_size: NA; j_call: TRBJ2-1; d_call: TRBD2; v_call: TRBV10-3; cdr3_aa: CAISESRGTSGPYNEQFF; cdr3_nt: TGTGCCATCAGTGAGTCTCGCGGGACTAGCGGGCCGTACAATGAGCAGTTCTTC
clone_size: NA; j_call: TRBJ2-2; d_call: NA; v_call: TRBV30; cdr3_aa: CAWSTSANTGELFF; cdr3_nt: TGTGCCTGGAGTACTAGTGCCAACACCGGGGAGCTGTTTTTT
clone_size: NA; j_call: TRBJ2-2; d_call: TRBD2; v_call: TRBV5-4; cdr3_aa: CASSLPGGGATGELFF; cdr3_nt: TGTGCCAGCAGCTTGCCGGGCGGGGGGGCCACCGGGGAGCTGTTTTTT
clone_size: NA; j_call: TRBJ2-7; d_call: NA; v_call: TRBV5-6; cdr3_aa: CASSLQVPSYEQYF; cdr3_nt: TGTGCCAGCAGCTTACAAGTTCCTTCCTACGAGCAGTACTTC
clone_size: once; j_call: TRBJ2-2; d_call: TRBD1; v_call: TRBV27; cdr3_aa: CASSLMGTVITGELFF; cdr3_nt: TGTGCCAGCAGTTTAATGGGGACAGTTATTACCGGGGAGCTGTTTTTT
clone_size: NA; j_call: TRBJ1-2; d_call: NA; v_call: TRBV28; cdr3_aa: CATNTGNNYGYTF; cdr3_nt: TGTGCCACGAACACCGGGAATAACTATGGCTACACCTTC
clone_size: NA; j_call: TRBJ2-4; d_call: TRBD1; v_call: TRBV10-3; cdr3_aa: CAISDGTGGASKNIQYF; cdr3_nt: TGTGCCATCAGTGATGGGACAGGGGGCGCTTCCAAAAACATTCAGTACTTC
clone_size: once; j_call: TRBJ2-6; d_call: NA; v_call: TRBV15; cdr3_aa: CATSGAGVRAGANVLTF; cdr3_nt: TGTGCCACCAGCGGAGCAGGGGTTCGTGCTGGGGCCAACGTCCTGACTTTC
clone_size: NA; j_call: TRBJ1-1; d_call: NA; v_call: TRBV3-1/TRBV3-2; cdr3_aa: CASSQGAGNTEAFF; cdr3_nt: TGTGCCAGCAGCCAAGGGGCTGGGAACACTGAAGCTTTCTTT
clone_size: NA; j_call: TRBJ2-1; d_call: TRBD2; v_call: TRBV5-1; cdr3_aa: CASSLTGTSGAYNEQFF; cdr3_nt: TGCGCCAGCAGCTTGACCGGGACTAGCGGGGCATACAATGAGCAGTTCTTC
clone_size: once; j_call: TRBJ1-1; d_call: NA; v_call: TRBV29-1; cdr3_aa: CSVADKNTEAFF; cdr3_nt: TGCAGCGTTGCAGACAAGAACACTGAAGCTTTCTTT
clone_size: NA; j_call: TRBJ2-5; d_call: TRBD2; v_call: TRBV10-3; cdr3_aa: CAIAGTSGNQETQYF; cdr3_nt: TGTGCCATCGCCGGGACTAGCGGGAACCAAGAGACCCAGTACTTC
clone_size: NA; j_call: TRBJ1-5; d_call: NA; v_call: TRBV6-5; cdr3_aa: CASRSGGYSNQPQHF; cdr3_nt: TGTGCCAGCAGATCGGGGGGTTATAGCAATCAGCCCCAGCATTTT
clone_size: few; j_call: TRBJ2-7; d_call: TRBD1; v_call: TRBV15; cdr3_aa: CATSRAGQGYEQYF; cdr3_nt: TGTGCCACCAGCAGAGCGGGACAGGGCTACGAGCAGTACTTC
clone_size: NA; j_call: TRBJ1-1; d_call: TRBD1; v_call: TRBV19; cdr3_aa: CASGNRDRGTEAFF; cdr3_nt: TGTGCCAGTGGCAACCGGGACAGGGGGACTGAAGCTTTCTTT